These 21 T cell receptor beta chains were all obtained from the same sample, sequenced in a study of T-cell reconstitution after alpha-beta-depleted transplantation in children. General study points: Newly generated T cells supplied most T-cell counts and diversity one year post-transplant.

Their antigen targets remain unknown. Unique molecular identifiers were used in preparing the TCRbeta library. MiXCR was run by TCRdb on the PCR reads, yielding one entry per CDR3 protein. The data contain approximately 300,000 distinct CDR3 sequences, over 7% of them seen just once; the ten biggest clones take up approximately 9.6%. The sample was peripheral blood, taken 360 days after TCRalphabeta/CD19-depleted stem cell transplant. The receptors originated from a female patient younger than 10 who had a stem cell transplant for Fanconi anemia, so the T cells may come from the graft donor.

The V call is TRBV18, the J call TRBJ1-5, with 9 bases lining up with TRBD1. Losses at the gene ends were 3 bases for V and 5 bases for J; bases not matched to a gene: 8. The CDR3 runs 16 residues. Germline CDR1 KGHSH, CDR2 LQKENI. The CDR3 bases are TGTGCCAGCTCACCCGGACAGGGGATGGGACATCAGCCCCAGCATTTT. As protein: CASSPGQGMGHQPQHF.

The chain employs TRBV20-1 and TRBJ1-1, with 11 positions matching TRBD1. The V and J ends lost 5 bases and 6 bases, in that order; junction bases with no gene match: 5. This CDR3 contains 13 residues. Looked up from germline, CDR1 is DFQATT and CDR2 is SNEGSKA (reference sequence). This CDR3 reads CSASGQGAAEAFF. DNA of the CDR3: TGCAGTGCTTCAGGACAGGGGGCCGCTGAAGCTTTCTTT.

The table lists this clonotype with many counts. V usage is TRBV29-1 and J usage is TRBJ2-3; the match to TRBD1 covers 10 bases. The CDR3 is made up of 15 amino acids. Germline lookup yields CDR1 SQVTM and CDR2 ANQGSEA. Trimming took 4 bases from V and 0 from J; bases not matched to a gene: 4. In DNA form, the CDR3 reads TGCAGCGTTGGGGACAGGGGAGGGAGCACAGATACGCAGTATTTT. Translated: CSVGDRGGSTDTQYF.

The chain is built from TRBV6-1 and TRBJ2-7, with 11 bases fitting TRBD1. The junction had 4 bases not matched to a gene; V was cut back by 6 bases and J by 6 bases. Germline V CDR1 and CDR2: MNHNS, SASEGT. CDR3 length equals 13 residues. The CDR3 DNA is TGTGCCAGCAGAAGGACAGGGGGCTTCGAGCAGTACGTC. It yields the protein CASRRTGGFEQYV.

This clonotype was picked up many times. The rearrangement uses TRBV2 and TRBJ1-2, with 7 nucleotides matching TRBD1. Germline assignment: CDR1 SNHLY and CDR2 FYNNEI. The CDR3 is made up of 14 amino acids. V dropped 5 bases and J dropped 3; count of bases not matched to a gene: 6. This CDR3 is CASSFKGADYGYTF. The CDR3 region has the DNA TGTGCCAGCAGTTTCAAGGGGGCGGACTATGGCTACACCTTC.

This clonotype was counted at least ten times. The V call is TRBV18, the J call TRBJ1-1; no definite D call. The germline CDR1 and CDR2 sequences are KGHSH and LQKENI. The length of the CDR3 is 11 residues. Trimming removed 8 bases from V and 1 base from J, with 5 bases in between. The CDR3: CASSGNTEAFF. The CDR3 DNA is TGTGCCAGCAGCGGGAACACTGAAGCTTTCTTT.

This clonotype was seen many times. The chain links TRBV5-1 to TRBJ2-1; D is ambiguous. The CDR3 consists of 14 residues. V was cut by 0 bases and J by 4 bases, with 8 bases left in between. Germline CDR1 reads SGHRS; CDR2 reads YFSETQ. DNA for the CDR3: TGCGCCAGCAGCTTGGTGGCCGAGTACAATGAGCAGTTCTTC. Encoded protein: CASSLVAEYNEQFF.

V usage is TRBV10-2 and J usage is TRBJ2-7, with D perhaps matching TRBD1 or TRBD2 (5 bases each). V shed 6 bases and J shed 2 bases, with 8 bases lying between them. Germline-derived CDR1 and CDR2 are WSHSY and SAAADI. CDR3 size: 12 residues. The CDR3 DNA sequence: TGCGCCAGCAGAGCGGACACCTACGAGCAGTACGTC. This encodes CASRADTYEQYV.

This clonotype was counted many times. This sequence joins TRBV6-5 and TRBJ2-1; D might be TRBD2 (6 bases). The CDR3 is 17 amino acids. Germline V CDR1 and CDR2: MNHEY, SVGAGI. Trimming shortened V by 6 bases and J by 9 bases, and 27 bases separated the two germline ends. DNA of the CDR3: TGTGCCAGCAGAAGCCCGGGCCCGGGCGGGGAAGGCGGTGAGCAGTTCTTC. It is translated as CASRSPGPGGEGGEQFF.

This clonotype was seen a handful of times. The chain combines TRBV14 with TRBJ2-7; no clear D. With 2 bases removed from V and 1 base from J, the gap between germline ends came to 12 bases. The V gene's germline CDR1 is SGHDN and CDR2 FVKESK. The CDR3 covers 15 residues. The DNA for the CDR3 is TGTGCCAGCAGCCAAAGACGGACCGAATCCTACGAGCAGTACTTC. This codes for CASSQRRTESYEQYF.

This clonotype was observed at least ten times. Here the CDR3 reads CASSQRGLGNTEAFF. Written as DNA, the CDR3 is TGTGCCAGCAGCCAAAGGGGACTGGGGAACACTGAAGCTTTCTTT. The gene calls are TRBV14 and TRBJ1-1; D is perhaps TRBD1 (5 bases). The V gene's germline CDR1 is SGHDN and CDR2 FVKESK. This CDR3 comprises 15 residues. V gave up 2 bases and J gave up 1 base, with 11 bases separating them.

Remarks on this clonotype: Germline and junction disagree at one end, which may indicate a read error. For the CDR3, the DNA is TGTGCCATCAGCCCGGGACTTACCCGAGGAGAAACTGAAGCTTTCTTT. It codes for CAISPGLTRGETEAFF. The genes are TRBV5-4 and TRBJ1-1; D might be TRBD1 (5 bases). The CDR3 length is 16 residues. Germline V gene lookup returns CDR1 SGHNT and CDR2 YYREEE (reference sequence).

This clonotype was counted a few times. This chain connects TRBV10-3 to TRBJ2-7; TRBD1 agrees at 9 bases. CDR3 length equals 15 residues. Germline values: CDR1 ENHRY, CDR2 SYGVKD. Trimming removed 6 bases from V and 3 bases from J; junction bases left unmatched: 9. CDR3 in amino acids: CAISLQQGAHYEQYF. The CDR3 DNA follows: TGTGCCATCAGCCTACAACAGGGGGCCCACTACGAGCAGTACTTC.

Many counts were recorded for this clonotype. The rearrangement joins TRBV11-2 to TRBJ1-1, with TRBD1 identical over 7 bases. CDR3 length: 15 amino acids. Germline trimming cut 7 bases from V and 3 bases from J; bases unmatched to any gene: 11. CDR1 is SGHAT and CDR2 is FQNNGV in the germline V gene. The CDR3 spells CASNRGQPGHTEAFF. The DNA for the CDR3 is TGTGCCAGCAACCGGGGACAGCCCGGACACACTGAAGCTTTCTTT.

At least ten counts were recorded for this clonotype. This rearrangement joins TRBV29-1 to TRBJ2-5, with D possibly TRBD2 on 6 matching bases. Germline CDR1 SQVTM, CDR2 ANQGSEA. CDR3 length equals 10 residues. V dropped 7 bases and J dropped 3 bases, with 6 bases sitting between them. The CDR3 DNA reads TGCAGCGGGGGGGAAGAGACCCAGTACTTC. This gives the protein CSGGEETQYF.

Ten or more counts support this clonotype. DNA of the CDR3: TGTGCCAGCAGTTTAGGGGGACGGCAGCAGTACGTC. Protein: CASSLGGRQQYV. V gene TRBV28 combines with J gene TRBJ2-7, with D tentatively TRBD1 or TRBD2 (5 bases each). V dropped 2 bases and J dropped 8 bases, with 10 bases sitting between them. The germline V gene has CDR1 MDHEN and CDR2 SYDVKM. The CDR3 covers 12 residues.

V is TRBV4-2 and J is TRBJ1-4; D perhaps matches TRBD1 (5 bases). The CDR3 contains 19 residues. V was cut by 3 bases and J by 6 bases, with 26 bases left in between. Germline V lookup: CDR1 LGHNA, CDR2 YNFKEQ. The CDR3 nucleotides are TGTGCCAGCAGCCAGCGAACCCCGGGGCCAAATCTGAGGGATGAAAAACTGTTTTTT. This encodes CASSQRTPGPNLRDEKLFF.

This clonotype has a count of ten or more. CDR3 DNA: TGCGCCAGCAGCCCCAGGGGGGGGCACTACAATGAGCAGTTCTTC. Translated: CASSPRGGHYNEQFF. The chain employs TRBV4-3 and TRBJ2-1, with D tentatively TRBD1 or TRBD2 (7 bases each). In germline, CDR1 is LGHNA, CDR2 YSLEER. V was clipped by 4 bases and J by 3 bases, with 13 bases between them. The CDR3 runs to 15 residues.

The table lists this clonotype with a few counts. The chain is built from TRBV9 and TRBJ1-3; 8 bases agree with TRBD1. V trimming: 0 bases; J trimming: 0 bases; junction bases outside the gene matches: 11. This CDR3 is built from 19 residues. CDR1 is SGDLS, CDR2 YYNGEE, per germline. CDR3 residues: CASSVGQGAGLSSGNTIYF. CDR3 coding DNA: TGTGCCAGCAGCGTAGGCCAGGGGGCCGGTCTGTCCTCTGGAAACACCATATATTTT. Based on the CDR3 plus reference TRBV9 and TRBJ1-3, the full variable domain is DSGVTQTPKHLITATGQRVTLRCSPRSGDLSVYWYQQSLDQGLQFLIQYYNGEERAKGNILERFSAQQFPDLHSELNLSSLELGDSALYFCASSVGQGAGLSSGNTIYFGEGSWLTVV.

This clonotype was recorded many times. V usage is TRBV20-1 and J usage is TRBJ2-2; D gene ambiguous. This CDR3 comprises 11 residues. V was cut by 3 bases and J by 8 bases, with 7 bases left in between. Germline CDR1 reads DFQATT; CDR2 reads SNEGSKA (reference sequence). The CDR3, as DNA: TGCAGTGCTAGGTTTAGTGGGGAGCTGTTTTTT. This gives the protein CSARFSGELFF.

This clonotype was counted many times. This chain links TRBV15 with TRBJ2-3; 10 nucleotides match TRBD2. This CDR3 comprises 18 residues. Germline values: CDR1 LNHNV, CDR2 YYDKDF (reference sequence). Trimming took 1 base from V and 0 from J; bases not matched to a gene: 7. CDR3 amino acids: CATSRVRVAGGSTDTQYF. The DNA for the CDR3 is TGTGCCACCAGCAGAGTACGGGTAGCGGGGGGCAGCACAGATACGCAGTATTTT.